The T cell receptor (beta chain) described here comes from a study of cytomegalovirus exposure and HLA in healthy donors. Study-level findings and limits: Being productive about 87% or about 30% of the time was typical of most TCR beta V segments in an earlier analysis. The study listed roughly 150 cytomegalovirus-associated TCR beta chains. According to a later analysis, most TCR beta chains associated with CMV appeared HLA-restricted. Clonal expansion, a later analysis showed, was greater in HLA-associated TCR beta chains than in equally common others.

The CDR3 extends over 13 amino acids. From germline, CDR1 is SGHRS and CDR2 YFSETQ. Trimming took 5 bases from V and 1 from J, leaving 9 bases between them. Remarks on this clone: What it binds is unknown.

PCR amplification relied on 60 Vbeta primers (plus 13 Jbeta primers). This table comes from immunoSEQ multiplex PCR, and its TCRdb copy is limited to in-frame clones, with some not included. The table includes 150,000 or so clones, around 66% detected once. The TCR sequence derives from a woman aged 25-40 years in good health and CMV-seropositive. The sequencing sample was made of PBMCs. The chain is built from TRBV5-1 and TRBJ1-1, with unresolved D. The CDR3 sequence is CASRAGGNTEAFF. Here the CDR3 DNA reads TGCGCCAGCAGAGCCGGAGGGAACACTGAAGCTTTCTTT.